This TCR beta chain was sequenced in a study of cytomegalovirus exposure and HLA in healthy donors. Primers for the PCR totalled 60 Vbeta and 13 Jbeta. Profiling relied on immunoSEQ multiplex PCR, and the TCRdb table lists in-frame clones only, not all of them. The sample contains approximately 240,000 clones, approximately 80% of which appear only once. CDR1 and CDR2 from the germline V gene are DFQATT and SNEGSKA (reference sequence). The CDR3 extends over 11 amino acids. The V and J genes are TRBV20-1 and TRBJ2-5; D is uncertain. Gene TRBJ2-7 matches the end of the DNA better, so the J call may be wrong. This clonotype was sampled from a woman between 40 and 55 years old in good health and CMV-seronegative. Sequenced: PBMCs. In DNA, the CDR3 is TGCAGTGCGGCCGAGAGGTACGAGCAGTACTTC. This codes for CSAAERYEQYF.